This T cell receptor beta chain was recorded in a study of T cells expressing NK-cell markers. Looking at the study overall: Beta-chain profiling covered CD3+CD56+NKG2C+, CD3+CD56+NKG2C- and CD3+CD56-NKG2C+ sorted subsets.

Study results and limitations: It was still unclear whether expanded NKG2C+ T cell clones were HCMV specific. Several of the donors carried dominant NKG2C+ clonotypes that took up roughly 1.0-8% of their CD8+ T cells.

The length of the CDR3 is 12 residues. Germline V gene sequence: CDR1 PRHDT, CDR2 FYEKMQ (reference sequence). Note on this clonotype: Its antigen is not known.

Production of TCR beta cDNA relied on 5'RACE template switching with UMIs. Following a re-call of the 5' RACE reads, TCRdb has one entry per CDR3 protein and lacks DNA. The sample shows around 110,000 distinct CDR3 sequences, and 18% sits with its ten largest clones. The clonotype was recovered from a woman between 18 and 70 years old in good health. What was sequenced was blood T cells: a sorted CD56 or NKG2C T cell subset, CD4+ or CD8+ T cells, or bulk PBMC T cells (not recorded which). V is TRBV13 and J is TRBJ1-2; absent DNA, TCRdb's TRBD1 call cannot be checked. CDR3: CASSHQGGGYTF.